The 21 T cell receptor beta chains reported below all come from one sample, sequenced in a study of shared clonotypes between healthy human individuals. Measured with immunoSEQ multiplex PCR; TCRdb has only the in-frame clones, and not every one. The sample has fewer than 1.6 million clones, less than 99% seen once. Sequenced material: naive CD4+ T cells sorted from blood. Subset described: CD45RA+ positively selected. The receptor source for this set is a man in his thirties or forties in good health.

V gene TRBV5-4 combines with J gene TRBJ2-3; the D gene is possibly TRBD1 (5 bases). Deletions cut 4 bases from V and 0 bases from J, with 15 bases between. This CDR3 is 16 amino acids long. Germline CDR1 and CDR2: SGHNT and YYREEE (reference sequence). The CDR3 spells CASSPGPDTSTDTQYF. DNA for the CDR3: TGTGCCAGCAGCCCAGGGCCGGACACTAGCACAGATACGCAGTATTTT.

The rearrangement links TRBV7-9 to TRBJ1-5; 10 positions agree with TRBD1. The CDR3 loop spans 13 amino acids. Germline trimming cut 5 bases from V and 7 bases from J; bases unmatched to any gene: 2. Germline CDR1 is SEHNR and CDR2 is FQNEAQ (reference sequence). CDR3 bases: TGTGCCAGCAGCGGACAGGGGGACCAGCCCCAGCATTTT. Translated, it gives CASSGQGDQPQHF.

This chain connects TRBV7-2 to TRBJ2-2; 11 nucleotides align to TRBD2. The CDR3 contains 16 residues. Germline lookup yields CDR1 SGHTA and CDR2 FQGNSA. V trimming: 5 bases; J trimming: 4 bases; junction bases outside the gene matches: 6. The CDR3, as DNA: TGTGCCAGCAGCAGAAATAGCGGGAGGGCCACCGGGGAGCTGTTTTTT. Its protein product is CASSRNSGRATGELFF.

In nucleotides, the CDR3 is TGTGCCAGCAGCGTAGCTTTTGCGGGAGGTCAAGAGACCCAGTACTTC. Its translation is CASSVAFAGGQETQYF. The chain couples TRBV9 to TRBJ2-5; 8 bases are shared with TRBD2. There are 16 residues in the CDR3. Looked up from germline, CDR1 is SGDLS and CDR2 is YYNGEE. J lost 2 bases, V lost 0 bases, and 6 bases had no gene match.

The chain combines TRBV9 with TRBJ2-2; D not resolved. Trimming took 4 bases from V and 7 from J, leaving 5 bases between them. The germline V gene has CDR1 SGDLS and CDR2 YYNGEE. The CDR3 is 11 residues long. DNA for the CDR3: TGTGCCAGCAGCTCTTACGGGGAGCTGTTTTTT. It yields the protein CASSSYGELFF.

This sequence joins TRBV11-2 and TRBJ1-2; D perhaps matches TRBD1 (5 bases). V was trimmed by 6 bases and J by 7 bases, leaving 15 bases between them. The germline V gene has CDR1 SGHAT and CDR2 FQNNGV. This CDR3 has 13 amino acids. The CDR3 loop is CASRSLGVSGYTF. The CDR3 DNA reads TGTGCCAGCAGGAGCCTGGGGGTTAGTGGCTACACCTTC. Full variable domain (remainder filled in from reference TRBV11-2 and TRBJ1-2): EAGVAQSPRYKIIEKRQSVAFWCNPISGHATLYWYQQILGQGPKLLIQFQNNGVVDDSQLPKDRFSAERLKGVDSTLKIQPAKLEDSAVYLCASRSLGVSGYTFGSGTRLTVV.

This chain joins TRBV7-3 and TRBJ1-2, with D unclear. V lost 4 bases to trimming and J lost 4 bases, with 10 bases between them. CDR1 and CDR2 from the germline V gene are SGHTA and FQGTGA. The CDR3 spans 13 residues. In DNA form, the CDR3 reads TGTGCCAGCAGCTCGGACGGAGTCTATGGCTACACCTTC. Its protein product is CASSSDGVYGYTF.

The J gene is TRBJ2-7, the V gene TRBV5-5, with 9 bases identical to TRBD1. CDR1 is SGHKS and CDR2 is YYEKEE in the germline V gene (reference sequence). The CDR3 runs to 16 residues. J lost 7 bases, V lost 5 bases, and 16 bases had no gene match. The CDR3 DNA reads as TGTGCCAGCAGATTGTATGTGGGGACAGGGAACGGGGAGCAGTACTTC. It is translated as CASRLYVGTGNGEQYF.

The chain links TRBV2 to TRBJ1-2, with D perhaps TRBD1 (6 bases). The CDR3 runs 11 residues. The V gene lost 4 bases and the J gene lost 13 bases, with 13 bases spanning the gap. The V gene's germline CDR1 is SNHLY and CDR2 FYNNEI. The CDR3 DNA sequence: TGTGCCAGCAGTGGAGACGGGGGCGGCACCTTC. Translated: CASSGDGGGTF.

This CDR3 is CASSVDSSSMKTQYF. The CDR3, as DNA: TGTGCCAGCAGCGTAGACAGTTCTAGTATGAAGACCCAGTACTTC. This rearrangement joins TRBV9 to TRBJ2-5, with D unclear. CDR1 is SGDLS, CDR2 YYNGEE, per germline. The CDR3 is 15 amino acids. V lost 0 bases to trimming and J lost 6 bases, with 15 bases between them.

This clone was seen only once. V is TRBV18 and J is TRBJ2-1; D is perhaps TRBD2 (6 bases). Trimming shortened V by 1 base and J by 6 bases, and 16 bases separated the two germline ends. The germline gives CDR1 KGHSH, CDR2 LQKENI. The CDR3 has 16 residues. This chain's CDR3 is CASSPLGGSGSNEQFF. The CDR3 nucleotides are TGTGCCAGCTCACCACTTGGGGGGAGTGGATCCAATGAGCAGTTCTTC.

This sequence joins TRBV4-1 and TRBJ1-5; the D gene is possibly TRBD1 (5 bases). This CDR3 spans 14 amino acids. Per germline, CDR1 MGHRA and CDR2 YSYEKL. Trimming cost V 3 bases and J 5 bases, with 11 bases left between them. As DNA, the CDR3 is TGCGCCAGCAGCCAGGGGACTCCTTATCAGCCCCAGCATTTT. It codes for CASSQGTPYQPQHF.

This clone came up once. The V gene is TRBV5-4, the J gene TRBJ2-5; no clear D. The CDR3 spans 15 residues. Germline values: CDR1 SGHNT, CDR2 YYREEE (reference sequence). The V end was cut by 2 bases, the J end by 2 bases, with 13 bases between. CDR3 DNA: TGTGCCAGCAGCTTTTTGTCTGGGTTACAAGAGACCCAGTACTTC. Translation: CASSFLSGLQETQYF.

For the CDR3, the DNA is TGTGCCAGCAGTTTTAGTCCACAGGGGAGGAGCTACACCTTC. It is translated as CASSFSPQGRSYTF. The chain employs TRBV5-6 and TRBJ1-2, with 7 bases matching TRBD1. Unmatched junction bases numbered 13, after V lost 5 bases and J lost 9 bases. Germline V CDR1 and CDR2: SGHDT, YYEEEE. The length of the CDR3 is 14 residues.

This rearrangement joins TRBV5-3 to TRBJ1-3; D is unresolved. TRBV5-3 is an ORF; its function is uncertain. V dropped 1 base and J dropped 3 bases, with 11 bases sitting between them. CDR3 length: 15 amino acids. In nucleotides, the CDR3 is TGTGCCAGAAGCTTGAGGGCTACCCTTGGAAACACCATATATTTT. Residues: CARSLRATLGNTIYF.

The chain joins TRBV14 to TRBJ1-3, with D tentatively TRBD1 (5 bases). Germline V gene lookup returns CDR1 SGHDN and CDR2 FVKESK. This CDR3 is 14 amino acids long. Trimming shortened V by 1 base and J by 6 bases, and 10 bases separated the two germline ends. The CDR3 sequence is CASSQVGGENTIYF. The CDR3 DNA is TGTGCCAGCAGCCAAGTGGGGGGAGAAAACACCATATATTTT.

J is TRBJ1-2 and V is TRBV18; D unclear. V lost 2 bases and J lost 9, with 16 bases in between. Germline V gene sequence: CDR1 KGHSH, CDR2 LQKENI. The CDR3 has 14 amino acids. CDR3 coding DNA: TGTGCCAGCTCACCATCTTCCACAGCTATGAGCTACACCTTC. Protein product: CASSPSSTAMSYTF.

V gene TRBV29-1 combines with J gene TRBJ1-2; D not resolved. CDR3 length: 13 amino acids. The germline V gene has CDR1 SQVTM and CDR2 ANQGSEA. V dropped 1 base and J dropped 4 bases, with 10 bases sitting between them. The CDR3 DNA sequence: TGCAGCGTTGAAGCCCCCGGATTCTATGGCTACACCTTC. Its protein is CSVEAPGFYGYTF.

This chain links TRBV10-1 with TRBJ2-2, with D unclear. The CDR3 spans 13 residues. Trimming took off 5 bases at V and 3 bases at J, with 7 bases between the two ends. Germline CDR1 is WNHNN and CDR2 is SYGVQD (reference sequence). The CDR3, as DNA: TGCGCCAGCAGTCCCTCCTACACCGGGGAGCTGTTTTTT. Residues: CASSPSYTGELFF.

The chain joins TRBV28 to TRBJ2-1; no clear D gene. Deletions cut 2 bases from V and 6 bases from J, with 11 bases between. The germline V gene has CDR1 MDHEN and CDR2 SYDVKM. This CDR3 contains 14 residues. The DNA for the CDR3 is TGTGCCAGCAGTTTACTTGGAATTGCCAATGAGCAGTTCTTC. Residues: CASSLLGIANEQFF.

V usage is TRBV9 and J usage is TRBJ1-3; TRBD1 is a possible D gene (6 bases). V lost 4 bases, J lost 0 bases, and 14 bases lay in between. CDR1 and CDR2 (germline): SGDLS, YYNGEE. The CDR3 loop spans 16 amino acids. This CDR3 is CASSPKTGRSGNTIYF. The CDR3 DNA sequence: TGTGCCAGCAGCCCTAAGACAGGCCGCTCTGGAAACACCATATATTTT.